The source of this T cell receptor beta chain is a study of Graves' ophthalmopathy and Graves' hyperthyroidism. CDR1 is SGHVS and CDR2 is FQNEAQ in the germline V gene. The CDR3 consists of 15 residues. V was clipped by 5 bases and J by 6 bases; unmatched bases: 8. Transcripts of RNA were the source for amplifying TCR beta CDR3 regions. HTBI primers were employed in first-round RT-PCR, then a second-round multiplex PCR followed. MiXCR, applied by TCRdb to the multiplex PCR reads, yields one record per CDR3 protein. This sample has just over 600,000 distinct CDR3 sequences, with about a fifth found just once.

The receptor comes from a woman aged 18-35 years with stable Graves' hyperthyroidism. Some clones in this sample may be carry-over from other donors' samples. Sample: peripheral blood. The chain carries TRBV7-8 and TRBJ1-5, with 9 bases fitting TRBD1. This CDR3 reads CASSGTGGVGQPQHF. CDR3 DNA: TGTGCCAGCAGCGGAACAGGGGGCGTGGGTCAGCCCCAGCATTTT.